The source of this T cell receptor (beta chain) is a study of blood T cell repertoires in COVID-19. This CDR3 comprises 14 residues. After removal of 2 bases from V and 7 bases from J, the junction contained 2 bases not matched to a gene. The germline CDR1 and CDR2 sequences are MDHEN and SYDVKM. Profiling relied on immunoSEQ multiplex PCR, and the TCRdb table lists in-frame clones only, not all of them. The sample has under 550,000 clones; around 90% are singletons. The chain is built from TRBV28 and TRBJ1-2, with 12 bases that match TRBD1. This TCR was sampled from a young man with COVID-19, enrolled during active disease. Material: peripheral blood. The CDR3 sequence: CASSLGDRGPGYTF. The CDR3 DNA reads as TGTGCCAGCAGTTTAGGGGACAGGGGGCCTGGCTACACCTTC.